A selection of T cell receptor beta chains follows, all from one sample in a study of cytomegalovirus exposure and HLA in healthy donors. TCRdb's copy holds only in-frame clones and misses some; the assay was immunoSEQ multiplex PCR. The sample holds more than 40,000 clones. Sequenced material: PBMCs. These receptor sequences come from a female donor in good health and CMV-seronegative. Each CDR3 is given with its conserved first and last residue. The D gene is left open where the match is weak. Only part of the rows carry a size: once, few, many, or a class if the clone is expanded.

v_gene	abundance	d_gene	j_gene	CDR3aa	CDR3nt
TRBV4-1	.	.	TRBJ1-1	CASSHRLGEAFF	TGCGCCAGCAGCCACCGACTTGGTGAAGCTTTCTTT
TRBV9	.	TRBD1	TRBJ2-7	CASSVGDRVPYEQYF	TGTGCCAGCAGCGTAGGGGACAGGGTGCCCTACGAGCAGTACTTC
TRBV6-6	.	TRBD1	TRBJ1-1	CASSNDRAGTEAFF	TGTGCCAGCAGTAACGACAGGGCAGGGACTGAAGCTTTCTTT
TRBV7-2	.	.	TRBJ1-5	CASSLRQGGQPQHF	TGTGCCAGCAGCTTGAGGCAGGGCGGTCAGCCCCAGCATTTT
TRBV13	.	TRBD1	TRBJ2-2	CASSPTGMNTGELFF	TGTGCCAGCAGCCCGACAGGGATGAACACCGGGGAGCTGTTTTTT
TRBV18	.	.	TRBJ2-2	CASSTGWSAGELFF	TGTGCCAGCTCCACAGGGTGGTCCGCCGGGGAGCTGTTTTTT
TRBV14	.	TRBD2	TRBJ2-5	CASSQGLAGGKTQYF	TGTGCCAGCAGCCAAGGGCTAGCGGGGGGAAAGACCCAGTACTTC
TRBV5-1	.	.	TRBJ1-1	CASSSYRATEAFF	TGCGCCAGCAGCTCCTACAGGGCCACTGAAGCTTTCTTT
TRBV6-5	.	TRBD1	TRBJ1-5	CASSPDRVQPQHF	TGTGCCAGCAGCCCGGACAGGGTTCAGCCCCAGCATTTT
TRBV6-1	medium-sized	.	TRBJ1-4	CASSPGAANEKLFF	TGTGCCAGCAGTCCAGGGGCGGCTAATGAAAAACTGTTTTTT
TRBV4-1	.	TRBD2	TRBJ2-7	CASSQEVPRGGPYEQYF	TGCGCCAGCAGCCAAGAGGTCCCCCGCGGGGGGCCCTACGAGCAGTACTTC
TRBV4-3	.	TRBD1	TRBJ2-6	CASSQDRTGSSGANVLTF	TGCGCCAGCAGCCAAGATAGGACAGGGAGCTCTGGGGCCAACGTCCTGACTTTC
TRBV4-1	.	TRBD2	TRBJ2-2	CASSQDIRAAGDSGELFF	TGCGCCAGCAGCCAAGATATTCGCGCCGCGGGAGACTCCGGGGAGCTGTTTTTT
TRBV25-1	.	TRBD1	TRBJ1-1	CASRGQGFAAFF	TGTGCCAGCAGGGGACAGGGTTTTGCAGCTTTCTTT
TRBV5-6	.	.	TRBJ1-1	CASSLRGGRRTEAFF	TGTGCCAGCAGCTTGAGGGGGGGGCGGCGGACTGAAGCTTTCTTT
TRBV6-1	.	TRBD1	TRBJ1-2	CASSDRGTGPDGYTF	TGTGCCAGCAGTGACCGCGGGACAGGCCCGGATGGCTACACCTTC
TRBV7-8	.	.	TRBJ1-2	CASSLVTANYGYTF	TGTGCCAGCAGCTTAGTGACAGCTAACTATGGCTACACCTTC
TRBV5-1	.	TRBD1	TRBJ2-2	CASAKTGGGRAGELFF	TGCGCCAGCGCTAAAACAGGGGGCGGGCGAGCCGGGGAGCTGTTTTTT
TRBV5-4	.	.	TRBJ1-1	CASSRKGPNTEAFF	TGTGCCAGCAGTAGGAAGGGGCCGAACACTGAAGCTTTCTTT
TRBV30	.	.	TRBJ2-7	CAWCTYSCYEQYF	TGTGCCTGGTGTACTTACTCCTGCTACGAGCAGTACTTC
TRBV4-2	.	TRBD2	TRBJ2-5	CASSQEQTGGGETQYF	TGTGCCAGCAGCCAAGAACAGACGGGAGGTGGGGAGACCCAGTACTTC
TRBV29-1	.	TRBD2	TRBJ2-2	CSAGLAGDTGELFF	TGCAGCGCCGGACTAGCGGGGGACACCGGGGAGCTGTTTTTT
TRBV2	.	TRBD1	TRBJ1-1	CASSDRDRGHTEAFF	TGTGCCAGCAGTGATAGGGACAGGGGGCACACTGAAGCTTTCTTT
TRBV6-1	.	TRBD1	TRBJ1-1	CASSEALGQGAPHTEAFF	TGTGCCAGCAGTGAAGCTTTGGGACAGGGGGCGCCTCACACTGAAGCTTTCTTT
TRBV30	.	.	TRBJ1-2	CAWSVRGGYTF	TGTGCCTGGAGTGTACGAGGGGGCTACACCTTC
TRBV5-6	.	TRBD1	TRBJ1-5	CASSRGDRGNQPQHF	TGTGCCAGCAGCCGAGGGGACAGGGGAAATCAGCCCCAGCATTTT
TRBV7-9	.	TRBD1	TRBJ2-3	CASSLVRGRTADTQYF	TGTGCCAGCAGCTTAGTCAGGGGGCGTACGGCGGATACGCAGTATTTT
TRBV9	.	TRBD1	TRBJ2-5	CASSVARGLGRETQYF	TGTGCCAGCAGCGTAGCTAGGGGGCTTGGGCGAGAGACCCAGTACTTC
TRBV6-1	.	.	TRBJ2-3	CASIRGSVIDTQYF	TGTGCCAGCATTAGGGGGAGCGTAATAGATACGCAGTATTTT
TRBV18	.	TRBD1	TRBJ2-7	CASSLTTGGGEQYF	TGTGCCAGCTCACTTACAACAGGGGGCGGCGAGCAGTACTTC
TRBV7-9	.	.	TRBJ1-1	CASSHAGKGAFF	TGTGCCAGCAGCCACGCGGGGAAGGGGGCTTTCTTT
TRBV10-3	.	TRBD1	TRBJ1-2	CAISERATGVNGGYTF	TGTGCCATCAGTGAGCGGGCTACAGGGGTGAACGGCGGCTACACCTTC
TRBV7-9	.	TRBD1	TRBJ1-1	CASSTGGSLPENTEAFF	TGTGCCAGCAGCACAGGGGGTAGTCTTCCGGAGAACACTGAAGCTTTCTTT
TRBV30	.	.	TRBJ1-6	CAWGVGGALHF	TGTGCCTGGGGGGTCGGCGGGGCCCTCCACTTT
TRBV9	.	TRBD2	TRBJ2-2	CASSVAAGGPGELFF	TGTGCCAGCAGCGTAGCAGCGGGAGGGCCCGGGGAGCTGTTTTTT
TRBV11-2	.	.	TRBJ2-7	CASSFGTFYEQYF	TGTGCCAGCAGCTTCGGGACTTTCTACGAGCAGTACTTC
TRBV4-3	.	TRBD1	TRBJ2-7	CASSQDRRGKGEQYF	TGCGCCAGCAGCCAAGATCGCAGGGGGAAAGGCGAGCAGTACTTC
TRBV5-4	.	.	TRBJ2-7	CASSLETAAYEQYF	TGTGCCAGCAGCTTGGAGACAGCAGCCTACGAGCAGTACTTC
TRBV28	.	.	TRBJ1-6	CAWGGWGSPLHF	TGTGCCTGGGGGGGATGGGGTTCACCCCTCCACTTT
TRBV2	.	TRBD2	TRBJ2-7	CASSDEADRGDEQYF	TGTGCCAGCAGTGATGAGGCGGACCGGGGGGACGAGCAGTACTTC
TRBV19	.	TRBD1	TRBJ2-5	CASSTTGLETQYF	TGTGCCAGTAGTACGACAGGGCTGGAGACCCAGTACTTC
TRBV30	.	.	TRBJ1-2	CAWRGGTYGYTF	TGTGCCTGGAGGGGGGGAACCTATGGCTACACCTTC
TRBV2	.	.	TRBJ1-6	CASSSRPGGPLHF	TGTGCCAGCAGTTCGAGACCAGGAGGACCCCTCCACTTT
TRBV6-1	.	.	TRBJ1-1	CASSVGTGADTEDFF	.